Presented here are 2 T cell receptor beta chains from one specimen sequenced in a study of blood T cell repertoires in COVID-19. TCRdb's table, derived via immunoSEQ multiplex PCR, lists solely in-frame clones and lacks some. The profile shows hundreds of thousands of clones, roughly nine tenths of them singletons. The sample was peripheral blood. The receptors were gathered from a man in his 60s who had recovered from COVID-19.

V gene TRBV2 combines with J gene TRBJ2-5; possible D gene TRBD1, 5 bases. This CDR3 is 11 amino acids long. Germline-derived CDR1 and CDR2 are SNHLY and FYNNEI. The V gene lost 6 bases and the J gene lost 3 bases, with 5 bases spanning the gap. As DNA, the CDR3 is TGTGCCAGCAGAGGGGAAGAGACCCAGTACTTC. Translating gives CASRGEETQYF.

CDR3 DNA sequence: TGCGCCAGCAGGGAGGGTCCCTCGAACACTGAAGCTTTCTTT. Amino acids: CASREGPSNTEAFF. V gene TRBV5-1 combines with J gene TRBJ1-1; D remains unclear. Deletions cut 5 bases from V and 1 base from J, with 12 bases between. Per the germline V gene, CDR1 is SGHRS and CDR2 is YFSETQ. The CDR3 loop spans 14 amino acids. The variable domain in full, completed from reference TRBV5-1 and TRBJ1-1, reads KAGVTQTPRYLIKTRGQQVTLSCSPISGHRSVSWYQQTPGQGLQFLFEYFSETQRNKGNFPGRFSGRQFSNSRSEMNVSTLELGDSALYLCASREGPSNTEAFFGQGTRLTVV.